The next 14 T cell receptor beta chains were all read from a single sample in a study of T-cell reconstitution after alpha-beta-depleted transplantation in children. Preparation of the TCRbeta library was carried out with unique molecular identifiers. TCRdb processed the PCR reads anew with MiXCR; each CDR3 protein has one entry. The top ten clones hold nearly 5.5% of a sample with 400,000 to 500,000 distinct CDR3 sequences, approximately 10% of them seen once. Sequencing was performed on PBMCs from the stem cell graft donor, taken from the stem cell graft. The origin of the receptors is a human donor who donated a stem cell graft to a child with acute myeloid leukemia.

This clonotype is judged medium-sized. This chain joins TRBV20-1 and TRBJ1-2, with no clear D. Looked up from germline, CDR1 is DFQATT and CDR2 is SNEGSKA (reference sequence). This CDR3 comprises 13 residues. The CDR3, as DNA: TGCAGCGATAAAAGGATGGCGGTCTATGGCTACACCTTC. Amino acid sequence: CSDKRMAVYGYTF.

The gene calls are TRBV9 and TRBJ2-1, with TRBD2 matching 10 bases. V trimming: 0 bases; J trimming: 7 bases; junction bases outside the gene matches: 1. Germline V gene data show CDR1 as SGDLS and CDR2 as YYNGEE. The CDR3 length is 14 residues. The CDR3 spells CASSVVSGGNEQFF. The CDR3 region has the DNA TGTGCCAGCAGCGTAGTTAGCGGGGGGAATGAGCAGTTCTTC.

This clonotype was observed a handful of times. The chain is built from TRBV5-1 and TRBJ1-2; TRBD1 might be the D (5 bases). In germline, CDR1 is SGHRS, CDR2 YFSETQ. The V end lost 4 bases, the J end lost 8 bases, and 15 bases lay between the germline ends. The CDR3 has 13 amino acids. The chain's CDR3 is CASSRAGKDGYTF. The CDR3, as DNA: TGCGCCAGCAGCAGAGCAGGGAAGGACGGCTACACCTTC. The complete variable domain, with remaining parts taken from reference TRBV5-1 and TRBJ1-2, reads KAGVTQTPRYLIKTRGQQVTLSCSPISGHRSVSWYQQTPGQGLQFLFEYFSETQRNKGNFPGRFSGRQFSNSRSEMNVSTLELGDSALYLCASSRAGKDGYTFGSGTRLTVV.

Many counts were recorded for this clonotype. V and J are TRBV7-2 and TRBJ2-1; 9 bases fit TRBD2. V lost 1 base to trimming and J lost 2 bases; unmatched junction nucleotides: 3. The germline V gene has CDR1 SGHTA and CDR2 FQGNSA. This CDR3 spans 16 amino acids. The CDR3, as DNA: TGTGCCAGCAGCTTAGGGCGGGGGGGAACCTACAATGAGCAGTTCTTC. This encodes CASSLGRGGTYNEQFF.

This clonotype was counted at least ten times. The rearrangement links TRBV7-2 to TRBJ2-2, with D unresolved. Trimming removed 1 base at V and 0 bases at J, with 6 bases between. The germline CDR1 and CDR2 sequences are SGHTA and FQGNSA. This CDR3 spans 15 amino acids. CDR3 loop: CASSLGFANTGELFF. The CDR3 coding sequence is TGTGCCAGCAGCTTAGGCTTCGCGAACACCGGGGAGCTGTTTTTT. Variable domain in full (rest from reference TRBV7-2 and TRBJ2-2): GAGVSQSPSNKVTEKGKDVELRCDPISGHTALYWYRQSLGQGLEFLIYFQGNSAPDKSGLPSDRFSAERTGGSVSTLTIQRTQQEDSAVYLCASSLGFANTGELFFGEGSRLTVL.

The CDR3 bases are TGTGCCAGCAGCTCGTCCCCTTCCCCTTTAAACGAGCAGTACTTC. Translating it yields CASSSSPSPLNEQYF. V is TRBV7-3 and J is TRBJ2-7; no firm D call. The CDR3 totals 15 residues. Germline assignment: CDR1 SGHTA and CDR2 FQGTGA. V gave up 4 bases and J gave up 5 bases, with 18 bases separating them. Based on the CDR3 plus reference TRBV7-3 and TRBJ2-7, the full variable domain is GAGVSQTPSNKVTEKGKYVELRCDPISGHTALYWYRQSLGQGPEFLIYFQGTGAADDSGLPNDRFFAVRPEGSVSTLKIQRTERGDSAVYLCASSSSPSPLNEQYFGPGTRLTVT.

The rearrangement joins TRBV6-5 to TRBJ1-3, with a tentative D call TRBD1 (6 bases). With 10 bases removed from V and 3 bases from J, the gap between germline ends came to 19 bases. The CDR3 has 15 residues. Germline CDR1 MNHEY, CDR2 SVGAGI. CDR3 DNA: TGTGCCACCGCGGTCCAGGGGTCAGGTGGAAACACCATATATTTT. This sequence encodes CATAVQGSGGNTIYF.

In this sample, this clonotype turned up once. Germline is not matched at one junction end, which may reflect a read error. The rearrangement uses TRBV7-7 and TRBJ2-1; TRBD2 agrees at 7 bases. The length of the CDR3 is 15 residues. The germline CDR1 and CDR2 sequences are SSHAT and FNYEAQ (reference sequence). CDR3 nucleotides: TGTGCTAGCAGCTTTGGCGGGGGAATAAACGATGAGCAGTTCTTC. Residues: CASSFGGGINDEQFF.

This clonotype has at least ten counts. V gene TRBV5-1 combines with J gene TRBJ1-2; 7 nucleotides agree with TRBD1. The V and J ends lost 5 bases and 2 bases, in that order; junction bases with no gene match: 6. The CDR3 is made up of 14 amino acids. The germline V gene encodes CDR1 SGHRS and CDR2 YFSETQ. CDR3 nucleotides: TGCGCCAGCAGGAGCGGGACAGCAAACTATGGCTACACCTTC. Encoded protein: CASRSGTANYGYTF.

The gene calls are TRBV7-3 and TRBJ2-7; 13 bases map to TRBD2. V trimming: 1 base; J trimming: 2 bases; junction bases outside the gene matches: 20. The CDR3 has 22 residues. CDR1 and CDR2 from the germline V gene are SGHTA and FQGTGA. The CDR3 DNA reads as TGTGCCAGCAGCTTAAGGGACAGGGGACGACTAGCGGGAGGCCTTCGCCCCTACGAGCAGTACTTC. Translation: CASSLRDRGRLAGGLRPYEQYF.

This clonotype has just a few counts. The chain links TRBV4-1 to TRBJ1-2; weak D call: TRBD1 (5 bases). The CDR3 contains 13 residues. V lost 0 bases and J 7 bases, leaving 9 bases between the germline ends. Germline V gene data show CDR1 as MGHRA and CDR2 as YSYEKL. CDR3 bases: TGCGCCAGCAGCCAAGATCGGGGCACTGGCTACACCTTC. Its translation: CASSQDRGTGYTF.

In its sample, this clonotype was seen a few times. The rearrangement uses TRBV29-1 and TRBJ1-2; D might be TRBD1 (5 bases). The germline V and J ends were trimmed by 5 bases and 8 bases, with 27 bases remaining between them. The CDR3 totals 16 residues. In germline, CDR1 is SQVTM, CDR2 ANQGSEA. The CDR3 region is CSVFKGRRGRRNGYTF. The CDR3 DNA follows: TGCAGCGTTTTTAAAGGCCGTCGGGGGAGGCGGAACGGCTACACCTTC.

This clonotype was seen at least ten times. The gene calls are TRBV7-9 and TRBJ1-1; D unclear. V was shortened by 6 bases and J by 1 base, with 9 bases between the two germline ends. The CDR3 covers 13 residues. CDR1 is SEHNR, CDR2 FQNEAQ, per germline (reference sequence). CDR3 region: CASRPPGNTEAFF. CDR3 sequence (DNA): TGTGCCAGCAGACCTCCAGGGAACACTGAAGCTTTCTTT.

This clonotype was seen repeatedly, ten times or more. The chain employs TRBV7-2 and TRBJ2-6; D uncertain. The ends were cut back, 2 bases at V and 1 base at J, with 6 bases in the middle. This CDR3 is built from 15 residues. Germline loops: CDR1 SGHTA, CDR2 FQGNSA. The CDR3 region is CASSLLASGANVLTF. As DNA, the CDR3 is TGTGCCAGCAGCTTACTGGCTTCTGGGGCCAACGTCCTGACTTTC.